The sequence of this T cell receptor (beta chain) was determined in a study of CXCR3-negative and CXCR3-positive naive CD8 T cells. 5' RACE with UMI labels generated the TRB cDNA libraries. TCRdb reprocessed the 5' RACE reads and stores each CDR3 protein as one record, lacking DNA. This listing includes fewer than 90,000 distinct CDR3 sequences. This CDR3 spans 12 amino acids. Germline-derived CDR1 and CDR2 are SQVTM and ANQGSEA. Sequenced sample: naive CXCR3- CD8+ T cells from blood. Indicated subset: CD45RO-CCR7+CD27+CD95- naive CD8+ T cells lacking CXCR3 (TNR3-). This TCR derives from a human donor in good health. Some clones in this sample may be carry-over from other donors' samples. The chain carries TRBV29-1 and TRBJ2-7; lacking DNA, the TRBD1 call made by TCRdb goes unchecked. CDR3 sequence reads: CSVGQHDYEQYF.